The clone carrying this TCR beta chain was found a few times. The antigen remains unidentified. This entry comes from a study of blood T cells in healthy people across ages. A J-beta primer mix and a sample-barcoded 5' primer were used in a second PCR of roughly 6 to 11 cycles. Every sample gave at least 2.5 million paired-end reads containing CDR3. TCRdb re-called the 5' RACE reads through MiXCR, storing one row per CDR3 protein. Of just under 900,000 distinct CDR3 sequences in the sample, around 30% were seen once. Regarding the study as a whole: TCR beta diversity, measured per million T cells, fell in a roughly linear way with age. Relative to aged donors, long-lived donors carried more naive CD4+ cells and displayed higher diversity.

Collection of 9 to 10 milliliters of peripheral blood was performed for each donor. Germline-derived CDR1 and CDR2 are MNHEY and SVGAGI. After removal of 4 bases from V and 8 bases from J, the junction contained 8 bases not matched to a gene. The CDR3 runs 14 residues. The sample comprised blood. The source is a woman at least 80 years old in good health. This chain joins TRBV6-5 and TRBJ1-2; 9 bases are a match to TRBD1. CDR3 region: CASSSGQGSRGYTF. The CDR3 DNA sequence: TGTGCCAGCAGTTCAGGACAGGGGAGTCGGGGCTACACCTTC.